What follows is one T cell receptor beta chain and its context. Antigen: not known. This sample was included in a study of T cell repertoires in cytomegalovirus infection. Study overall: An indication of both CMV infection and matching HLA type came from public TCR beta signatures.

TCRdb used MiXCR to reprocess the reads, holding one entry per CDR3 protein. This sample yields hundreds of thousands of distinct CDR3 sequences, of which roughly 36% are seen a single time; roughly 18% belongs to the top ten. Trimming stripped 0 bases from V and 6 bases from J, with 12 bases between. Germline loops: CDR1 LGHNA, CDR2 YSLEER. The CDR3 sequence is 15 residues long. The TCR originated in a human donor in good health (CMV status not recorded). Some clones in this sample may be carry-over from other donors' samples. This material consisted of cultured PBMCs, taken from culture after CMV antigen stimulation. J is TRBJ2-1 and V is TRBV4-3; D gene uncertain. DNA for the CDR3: TGCGCCAGCAGCCAAGAGCACCTAGGTTCCAATGAGCAGTTCTTC. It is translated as CASSQEHLGSNEQFF.